Below, 7 T cell receptor beta chains from the same sample are listed, as sequenced in a study of post-analysis software for immune sequencing data. Which antigens these TCRs recognize remains unknown. Findings and limits, study-wide: Compared with controls, patients had more of about five TRBV segments, including TRBV5-6, TRBV5-1 and TRBV20-1.

The TCR beta cDNA libraries carried unique molecular identifiers. TCRdb passed the PCR reads through MiXCR, listing each CDR3 protein once. The table lists a few hundred thousand distinct CDR3 sequences, less than 40% of them singletons, with 4% to 5.5% in the top ten. The sequencing input was blood. The receptors were gathered from a girl between 10 and 17 years old with multiple sclerosis.

At least ten counts were recorded for this clonotype. The gene calls are TRBV10-3 and TRBJ2-6; no reliable D call. V gave up 4 bases and J gave up 6 bases, with 7 bases separating them. Per germline, CDR1 ENHRY and CDR2 SYGVKD. The CDR3 is 13 amino acids. CDR3 region: CAISVEVANVLTF. The CDR3 DNA is TGTGCCATCAGTGTAGAGGTGGCCAACGTCCTGACTTTC.

For this clonotype: One base away lies a much larger clone, so this may be a sequencing read error. V is TRBV6-4 and J is TRBJ1-5; D gene unclear. CDR1 is MRHNA and CDR2 is SNTAGT in the germline V gene. This CDR3 has 13 amino acids. In DNA form, the CDR3 reads TGTGCCGGCAGTCAGACGGTATCGCAGCCCCAGCATTTT. It codes for CAGSQTVSQPQHF.

The chain uses TRBV5-1 and TRBJ2-2; tentative D call: TRBD2 (5 bases). V lost 3 bases and J 2 bases, leaving 14 bases between the germline ends. The V gene's germline CDR1 is SGHRS and CDR2 YFSETQ. CDR3 length: 16 residues. The CDR3 bases are TGCGCCAGCAGCTGGCCGAGGACTGGTAACACCGGGGAGCTGTTTTTT. Translation: CASSWPRTGNTGELFF.

This clonotype was detected only a few times. The V gene is TRBV6-1, the J gene TRBJ1-5, with TRBD1 as a possible D gene (6 bases). Trimming shortened V by 5 bases and J by 4 bases, and 18 bases separated the two germline ends. From germline, CDR1 is MNHNS and CDR2 SASEGT. The CDR3 has 16 amino acids. This CDR3 is CASSPGGHLPNQPQHF. The CDR3 nucleotides are TGTGCCAGCAGTCCGGGGGGGCACCTGCCAAATCAGCCCCAGCATTTT.

Turning to this clonotype: This may come from a read error, since a much larger clone is one base off. V gene TRBV20-1 combines with J gene TRBJ1-1; the D is unclear. Germline V gene lookup returns CDR1 DFQATT and CDR2 SNEGSKA (reference sequence). This CDR3 is built from 14 residues. V lost 5 bases and J lost 0, with 13 bases in between. CDR3 nucleotide sequence: TGCAGTGCTGGCTCATCGGCAGTGAACACTGAAGCTTTCTTT. Translation: CSAGSSAVNTEAFF.

V usage is TRBV20-1 and J usage is TRBJ2-2; D gene uncertain. Trimming took off 4 bases at V and 1 base at J, with 7 bases between the two ends. This CDR3 region has 13 residues. The germline CDR1 and CDR2 sequences are DFQATT and SNEGSKA (reference sequence). The CDR3, as DNA: TGCAGTGCTAAAGCTCTGAACACCGGGGAGCTGTTTTTT. Translating it yields CSAKALNTGELFF.

The sample holds many counts of this clonotype. The chain employs TRBV9 and TRBJ1-4; D is unclear. V lost 0 bases to trimming and J lost 7 bases, with 7 bases between them. The germline V gene has CDR1 SGDLS and CDR2 YYNGEE. The CDR3 runs to 13 residues. The CDR3 bases are TGTGCCAGCAGCGTAGTTGACGGTGAAAAACTGTTTTTT. Encoded protein: CASSVVDGEKLFF.